The 19 T cell receptor beta chains reported below all come from one sample, sequenced in a study of T cell responses to AZD1222 COVID-19 vaccine. Sequenced by immunoSEQ multiplex PCR; TCRdb stores in-frame clones only, minus some. The data hold under 150,000 clones, with more than 75% observed a single time. Sequences were derived from peripheral blood, sampled on day 0 of AZD1222 vaccination. Every receptor here comes from an adult in good health.

The chain combines TRBV9 with TRBJ2-1; 11 bases are a match to TRBD2. CDR1 is SGDLS, CDR2 YYNGEE, per germline. This CDR3 is 15 amino acids long. Losses at the gene ends were 4 bases for V and 4 bases for J; bases not matched to a gene: 4. CDR3 sequence: CASSPGTSGYNEQFF. The CDR3 DNA reads as TGTGCCAGCAGCCCCGGGACTAGCGGATACAATGAGCAGTTCTTC. The entire variable domain, with the rest obtained from reference TRBV9 and TRBJ2-1, is as follows: DSGVTQTPKHLITATGQRVTLRCSPRSGDLSVYWYQQSLDQGLQFLIQYYNGEERAKGNILERFSAQQFPDLHSELNLSSLELGDSALYFCASSPGTSGYNEQFFGPGTRLTVL.

The gene calls are TRBV28 and TRBJ2-1, with 7 bases aligning to TRBD2. Trimming removed 11 bases from V and 8 bases from J; junction bases left unmatched: 12. The CDR3 is made up of 13 amino acids. Germline lookup yields CDR1 MDHEN and CDR2 SYDVKM. As DNA, the CDR3 is TGTGCCTTCGGGGGGAGGCAAGGCGATGAGCAGTTCTTC. The encoded protein is CAFGGRQGDEQFF.

This chain connects TRBV12-3 or TRBV12-4 to TRBJ2-5, with D perhaps given as TRBD1 or TRBD2 (6 bases each). Trimming pared 6 bases from V and 4 bases from J, leaving 12 bases between. The CDR3 runs to 13 residues. Here the CDR3 reads CASSPEGGETQYF. CDR3 coding DNA: TGTGCCAGCAGCCCTGAGGGGGGAGAGACCCAGTACTTC.

The genes are TRBV19 and TRBJ1-2; D gene uncertain. This CDR3 contains 13 residues. CDR1 is LNHDA, CDR2 SQIVND, per germline (reference sequence). V gave up 0 bases and J gave up 3 bases, with 5 bases separating them. As DNA, the CDR3 is TGTGCCAGTAGTATAGAGGAAGACTATGGCTACACCTTC. This codes for CASSIEEDYGYTF.

This chain uses TRBV19 with TRBJ1-2; TRBD1 might be the D (5 bases). From germline, CDR1 is LNHDA and CDR2 SQIVND (reference sequence). This CDR3 comprises 13 residues. The germline V and J ends were trimmed by 5 bases and 4 bases, with 11 bases remaining between them. As DNA, the CDR3 is TGTGCCAGTAGTTGGGGGGAAAGCTATGGCTACACCTTC. Translation: CASSWGESYGYTF.

J is TRBJ1-1 and V is TRBV7-8; 8 nucleotides line up with TRBD1. The J segment lost 2 bases and the V segment lost 5 bases, leaving 13 bases of the junction unmatched. The CDR3 runs 17 residues. CDR1 SGHVS and CDR2 FQNEAQ come from the germline V gene. The CDR3 is CASSPQGRQGINTEAFF. For the CDR3, the DNA is TGTGCCAGCAGCCCCCAAGGGAGACAGGGGATAAACACTGAAGCTTTCTTT.

The chain employs TRBV6-5 and TRBJ2-7; D is unclear. V lost 4 bases and J lost 3, with 10 bases in between. This CDR3 contains 13 residues. In germline, CDR1 is MNHEY, CDR2 SVGAGI. This chain's CDR3 is CASSFGPNYEQYF. The CDR3 bases are TGTGCCAGCAGTTTTGGGCCCAACTACGAGCAGTACTTC.

The J gene is TRBJ2-2, the V gene TRBV9, with 13 bases matching TRBD2. V lost 2 bases and J lost 7; bases outside the gene matches: 5. Per the germline V gene, CDR1 is SGDLS and CDR2 is YYNGEE. This CDR3 has 16 residues. This chain's CDR3 is CASSVTSGGAVGELFF. Here the CDR3 DNA reads TGTGCCAGCAGCGTTACTAGCGGGGGGGCCGTCGGGGAGCTGTTTTTT.

The chain has TRBV3-1 (or the pseudogene TRBV3-2) and TRBJ2-5; a possible D gene is TRBD2 (5 bases). Germline CDR1 is LGHDT and CDR2 is YNNKEL (reference sequence). V lost 5 bases and J lost 2, with 9 bases in between. The CDR3 runs 13 residues. The CDR3 DNA reads as TGTGCCAGCAGCGCCCGGGGACAAGAGACCCAGTACTTC. This translates into CASSARGQETQYF.

The chain has TRBV5-5 and TRBJ1-1; TRBD1 matches 8 bases. The CDR3 length is 13 residues. Germline lookup yields CDR1 SGHKS and CDR2 YYEKEE (reference sequence). Germline trimming cut 8 bases from V and 4 bases from J; bases unmatched to any gene: 7. The CDR3 reads CASTNTGGTEAFF. The CDR3 DNA is TGTGCCAGTACGAATACAGGGGGCACTGAAGCTTTCTTT.

This chain links TRBV6-1 with TRBJ1-3; the match to TRBD1 covers 8 bases. The CDR3 length is 16 residues. CDR1 is MNHNS and CDR2 is SASEGT in the germline V gene. Trimming removed 4 bases from V and 0 bases from J; junction bases left unmatched: 5. The DNA of the CDR3 is TGTGCCAGCAGTGTACAGGGGGTGAGCTCTGGAAACACCATATATTTT. The encoded protein is CASSVQGVSSGNTIYF.

The V call is TRBV10-3, the J call TRBJ2-1; the D is unclear. Between the trimmed V and J ends, which lost 3 bases and 9 bases, there was a span of 9 bases. The CDR3 length is 12 residues. CDR1 is ENHRY and CDR2 is SYGVKD in the germline V gene. The CDR3 DNA reads TGTGCCATCAGTGACATATTGGGTGAGCAGTTCTTC. Protein: CAISDILGEQFF.

The CDR3 spells CASSTDAEKLFF. The CDR3 DNA reads TGTGCCAGCAGTACGGATGCGGAAAAACTGTTTTTT. The rearrangement uses TRBV6-2 or TRBV6-3 and TRBJ1-4, with unresolved D. The germline V gene encodes CDR1 MNHEY and CDR2 SVGEGT. The V end was cut by 5 bases, the J end by 8 bases, with 9 bases between. CDR3 length: 12 residues.

The J gene is TRBJ2-4, the V gene TRBV23-1, with D possibly called TRBD1 or TRBD2 (5 bases each). Being an ORF, TRBV23-1 has a function that is uncertain. The CDR3 is 16 residues long. Trimming removed 3 bases at V and 0 bases at J, with 12 bases between. The CDR3 reads CASSHRGHRAKNIQYF. CDR3 sequence (DNA): TGCGCCAGCAGTCACCGGGGCCATCGAGCCAAAAACATTCAGTACTTC.

The CDR3 region has the DNA TGTGCCAGCAGTAACAACAGGGGGCGTACTGAAGCTTTCTTT. It codes for CASSNNRGRTEAFF. The V call is TRBV6-2 or TRBV6-3, the J call TRBJ1-1; 9 bases map to TRBD1. CDR1 and CDR2 (germline): MNHEY, SVGEGT. This CDR3 has 14 amino acids. Trimming cost V 5 bases and J 5 bases; bases outside gene matches: 6.

J is TRBJ2-3 and V is TRBV2; TRBD2 matches at 8 bases. The CDR3 runs 15 residues. Looked up from germline, CDR1 is SNHLY and CDR2 is FYNNEI. V lost 8 bases, J lost 3 bases, and 10 bases stayed unmatched. The CDR3 DNA is TGTGCCAGCTCCGGGGGTAGCGGGAAAACAGATACGCAGTATTTT. It yields the protein CASSGGSGKTDTQYF.

V and J are TRBV20-1 and TRBJ1-1, with D maybe TRBD1 (5 bases). Between the trimmed V and J ends, which lost 3 bases and 4 bases, there was a span of 15 bases. Germline CDR1 DFQATT, CDR2 SNEGSKA (reference sequence). The CDR3 consists of 14 residues. The CDR3 DNA reads TGCAGTGCTAGTAGGCGAGATCAGGGCACTGAAGCTTTCTTT. It yields the protein CSASRRDQGTEAFF.

The J gene is TRBJ2-1, the V gene TRBV28, with a tentative D call TRBD1 (5 bases). The CDR3 has 15 amino acids. The germline V gene has CDR1 MDHEN and CDR2 SYDVKM. V was cut by 6 bases and J by 0 bases, with 12 bases left in between. CDR3 in amino acids: CASSYRSSSYNEQFF. The CDR3 nucleotides are TGTGCCAGCAGCTACAGGTCCAGCTCCTACAATGAGCAGTTCTTC.

J is TRBJ1-6 and V is TRBV5-5, with TRBD1 matching 8 bases. This CDR3 comprises 15 residues. The trim removed 2 bases at V and 6 bases at J, leaving 4 bases unmatched. Germline values: CDR1 SGHKS, CDR2 YYEKEE (reference sequence). CDR3 residues: CASSLSRGRNSPLHF. The DNA for the CDR3 is TGTGCCAGCAGCTTATCCAGGGGGCGTAATTCACCCCTCCACTTT.